The rows below give T cell receptor beta chains drawn from one sample of a study of cytomegalovirus exposure and HLA in healthy donors. Clones were sequenced by immunoSEQ multiplex PCR, and TCRdb holds only the in-frame ones, with some missing. The sample shows some 170,000 clones, around 90% of them seen only once. Source material: PBMCs. These TCRs come from a young woman in good health and CMV-seronegative. The conserved cysteine and the conserved F or W are not part of the CDR3 here. The D gene is left open where the match is weak.

CDR3 protein: ASSESRTSGRTYEQY
D gene: TRBD2
V gene: TRBV10-2
J gene: TRBJ2-7

CDR3 protein: ASSGTVEYT
D gene: .
V gene: TRBV21-1
J gene: TRBJ1-2

CDR3 protein: ASSLSGTLAKNIQY
D gene: TRBD2
V gene: TRBV2
J gene: TRBJ2-4

CDR3 protein: ASSATAGSEQY
D gene: .
V gene: TRBV5-1
J gene: .

CDR3 protein: ASSAGTGNYEQY
D gene: TRBD1
V gene: TRBV7-8
J gene: .

CDR3 protein: ASSPTGTNYGYT
D gene: .
V gene: TRBV7-2
J gene: TRBJ1-2

CDR3 protein: ASSSTDVGQGEKLF
D gene: TRBD1
V gene: TRBV7-9
J gene: TRBJ1-4

CDR3 protein: ASSLEWQGARGYT
D gene: TRBD1
V gene: TRBV9
J gene: TRBJ1-2

CDR3 protein: ASSPQLAEGQETQY
D gene: .
V gene: TRBV18
J gene: TRBJ2-5

CDR3 protein: ASSLGGAGNEKLF
D gene: .
V gene: TRBV28
J gene: TRBJ1-4

CDR3 protein: ASSFTGLGTEAF
D gene: .
V gene: TRBV6-6
J gene: TRBJ1-1

CDR3 protein: ASSLEGRADTQY
D gene: .
V gene: TRBV5-1
J gene: TRBJ2-3

CDR3 protein: ATSRDRGSETQY
D gene: .
V gene: TRBV15
J gene: TRBJ2-5

CDR3 protein: SVVTGDLNTEAF
D gene: TRBD1
V gene: TRBV29-1
J gene: TRBJ1-1

CDR3 protein: ASSLVRQGSYEQY
D gene: TRBD1
V gene: TRBV7-9
J gene: TRBJ2-7

CDR3 protein: ASSVGGSTEAF
D gene: .
V gene: TRBV9
J gene: TRBJ1-1

CDR3 protein: ASSGTSGSNNEQY
D gene: TRBD2
V gene: TRBV5-8
J gene: TRBJ2-7

CDR3 protein: ASGTTYEQY
D gene: TRBD2
V gene: TRBV6-6
J gene: TRBJ2-7

CDR3 protein: ASSPSGRENTGELF
D gene: TRBD2
V gene: TRBV28
J gene: TRBJ2-2

CDR3 protein: ASSLAGGTSLVAF
D gene: .
V gene: TRBV5-1
J gene: TRBJ1-1

CDR3 protein: ASSHRRGNTEAF
D gene: .
V gene: TRBV4-1
J gene: TRBJ1-1

CDR3 protein: ASSKRAGVLQETQY
D gene: .
V gene: TRBV21-1
J gene: TRBJ2-5

CDR3 protein: ASSLPPIYEQY
D gene: .
V gene: TRBV7-2
J gene: TRBJ2-7

CDR3 protein: ASSPQGAETQY
D gene: TRBD1
V gene: TRBV5-6
J gene: TRBJ2-5

CDR3 protein: ASRPATGSDYGYT
D gene: TRBD1
V gene: TRBV6-1
J gene: TRBJ1-2

CDR3 protein: ASSLGLLTGELF
D gene: .
V gene: TRBV4-1
J gene: TRBJ2-2

CDR3 protein: ASSPAGFPYEQY
D gene: TRBD2
V gene: TRBV6-5
J gene: TRBJ2-7

CDR3 protein: ASSLTGGLGEPQH
D gene: TRBD1
V gene: TRBV28
J gene: TRBJ1-5

CDR3 protein: ASSAQSLRGTDTQY
D gene: .
V gene: TRBV7-2
J gene: TRBJ2-3

CDR3 protein: ASSYSTGVGELF
D gene: .
V gene: TRBV6-5
J gene: TRBJ2-2

CDR3 protein: ASRKGQATSYEQY
D gene: TRBD1
V gene: TRBV19
J gene: .

CDR3 protein: ASSYETTGANVLT
D gene: .
V gene: TRBV5-1
J gene: TRBJ2-6

CDR3 protein: ASSYKASGRYEQY
D gene: TRBD2
V gene: TRBV6-5
J gene: TRBJ2-7

CDR3 protein: ASTRRGSAEAF
D gene: .
V gene: TRBV21-1
J gene: TRBJ1-1

CDR3 protein: ASKPPLAHEQY
D gene: .
V gene: TRBV19
J gene: TRBJ2-7

CDR3 protein: ASKTTGATLNGEQF
D gene: TRBD1
V gene: TRBV19
J gene: TRBJ2-1

CDR3 protein: ASSIFGSREVWVGEQF
D gene: .
V gene: TRBV19
J gene: TRBJ2-1

CDR3 protein: ASSLSLGGEGTQY
D gene: .
V gene: TRBV7-9
J gene: TRBJ2-5

CDR3 protein: ASSESSYEQY
D gene: .
V gene: TRBV25-1
J gene: TRBJ2-7

CDR3 protein: ASSQEVAGQSGNTIY
D gene: .
V gene: TRBV4-3
J gene: TRBJ1-3

CDR3 protein: ASSALDEGGPGNIQY
D gene: .
V gene: TRBV9
J gene: TRBJ2-4

CDR3 protein: ASSQPQGPPYEQY
D gene: .
V gene: TRBV23-1
J gene: TRBJ2-7

CDR3 protein: ASSPGQTAAQY
D gene: .
V gene: TRBV6-1
J gene: TRBJ2-5

CDR3 protein: ASSISGTLSNQPQH
D gene: .
V gene: TRBV19
J gene: TRBJ1-5

CDR3 protein: ASSHGDRVYNEQF
D gene: TRBD1
V gene: TRBV11-2
J gene: TRBJ2-1

CDR3 protein: ASRPRDTPMNTEAF
D gene: .
V gene: TRBV27
J gene: TRBJ1-1

CDR3 protein: ASIQGSNQPQH
D gene: .
V gene: TRBV6-1
J gene: TRBJ1-5

CDR3 protein: ASSLAGSTDTQY
D gene: .
V gene: TRBV5-1
J gene: TRBJ2-3

CDR3 protein: ASLRGTGELF
D gene: .
V gene: TRBV6-6
J gene: TRBJ2-2

CDR3 protein: ASSWRRGVNQPQH
D gene: .
V gene: TRBV6-1
J gene: TRBJ1-5